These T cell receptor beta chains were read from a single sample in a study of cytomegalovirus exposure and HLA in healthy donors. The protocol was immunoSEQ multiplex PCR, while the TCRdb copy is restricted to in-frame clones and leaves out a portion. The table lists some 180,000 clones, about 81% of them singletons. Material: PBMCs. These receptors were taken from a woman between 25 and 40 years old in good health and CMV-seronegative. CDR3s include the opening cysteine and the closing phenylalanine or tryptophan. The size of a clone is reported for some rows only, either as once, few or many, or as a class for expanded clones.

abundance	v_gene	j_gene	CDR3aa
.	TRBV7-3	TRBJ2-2	CASSPTGTRNTGELFF
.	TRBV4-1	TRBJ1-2	CASSQIRGQAYGYTF
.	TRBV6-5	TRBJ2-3	CASSEAGGTDTQYF
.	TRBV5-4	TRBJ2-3	CASSGTVSGGDTQYF
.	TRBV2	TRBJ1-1	CASTKSLDRTMNTEAFF
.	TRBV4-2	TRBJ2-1	CASSQDLAGSSYNEQFF
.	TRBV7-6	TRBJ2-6	CASSLGARATFTGSNVLTF
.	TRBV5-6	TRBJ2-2	CASSRLANTGELFF
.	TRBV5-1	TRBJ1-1	CASSGSRAFF
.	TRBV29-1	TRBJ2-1	CSVETGQGLDEQFF
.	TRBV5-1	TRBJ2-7	CASSLGQSSYEQYF
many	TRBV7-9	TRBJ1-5	CASSLQGAQPQHF
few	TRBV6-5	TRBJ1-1	CASSAYGRAGTEAFF
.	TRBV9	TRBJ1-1	CASSGGQPNTEAFF
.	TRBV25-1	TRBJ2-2	CASSPLGRATGELFF
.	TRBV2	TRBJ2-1	CASIRDRGGYNEQFF
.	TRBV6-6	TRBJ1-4	CASRPGGHNEKLFF
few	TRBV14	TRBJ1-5	CASRAGQTNQPQHF
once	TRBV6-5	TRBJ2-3	CASIGTSGGGDTQYF
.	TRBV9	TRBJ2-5	CASSIAGGLGETQYF
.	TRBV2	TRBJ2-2	CASTRDWNTGELFF
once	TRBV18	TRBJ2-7	CASSGSRLAHPYEQYF
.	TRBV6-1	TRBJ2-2	CASSVLAGGIGELFF
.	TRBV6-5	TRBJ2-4	CATSGGWGNIQYF
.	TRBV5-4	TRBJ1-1	CASKLTVEKNTEAFF
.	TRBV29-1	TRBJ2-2	CSVGARGARDTGELFF
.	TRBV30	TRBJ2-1	CAWSARGLAGRYNEQFF
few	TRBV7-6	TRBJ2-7	CASSLAGTVPGYEQYF
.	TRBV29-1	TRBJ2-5	CSVGQASETQYF
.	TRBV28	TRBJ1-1	CASGLYGDTEAFF
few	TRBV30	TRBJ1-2	CAWLGLNYGYTF
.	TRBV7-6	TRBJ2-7	CASSPSGAVSPSYEQYF
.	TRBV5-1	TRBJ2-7	CASSLVAPSYEQYF
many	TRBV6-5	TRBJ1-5	CASSPGVHQPQHF
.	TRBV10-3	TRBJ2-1	CAISESIGRYNEQFF
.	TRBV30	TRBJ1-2	CAWSVRGTGESGYTF
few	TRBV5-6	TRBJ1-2	CASSKDTFNYGYTF
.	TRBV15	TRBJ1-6	CATSRDRSVNSPLHF
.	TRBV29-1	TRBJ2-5	CSAYRGQETQYF
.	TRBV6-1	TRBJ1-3	CASSEPRYSGNTIYF
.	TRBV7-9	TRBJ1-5	CASSQTGPGDQPQHF
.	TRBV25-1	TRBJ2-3	CASRREGPPDTQYF
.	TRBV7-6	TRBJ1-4	CASSLVREKLFF
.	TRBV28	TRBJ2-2	CASTIDRNTGELFF
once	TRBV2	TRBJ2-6	CASREGSGANVLTF
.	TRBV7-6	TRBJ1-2	CASSSTGNYGYTF
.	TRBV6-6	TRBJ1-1	CASSLPRGTEAFF
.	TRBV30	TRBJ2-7	CAWSVDEVAVLYF
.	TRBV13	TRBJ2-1	CASSSSSGLTYNEQFF
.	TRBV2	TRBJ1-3	CASSESQGQPGNTIYF
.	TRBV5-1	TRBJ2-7	CASSLVASGRAYEQYF
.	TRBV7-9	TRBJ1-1	CASSFGLAAFF
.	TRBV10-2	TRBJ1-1	CASREMNTEAFF
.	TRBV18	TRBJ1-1	CASSLSGGQSTEAFF
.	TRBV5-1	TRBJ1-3	CASSSVAGVSGNTIYF
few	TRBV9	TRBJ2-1	CASSQQGSYNEQFF
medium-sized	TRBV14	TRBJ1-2	CASSPEGYGYTF
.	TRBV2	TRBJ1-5	CASMGQGGNQPQHF